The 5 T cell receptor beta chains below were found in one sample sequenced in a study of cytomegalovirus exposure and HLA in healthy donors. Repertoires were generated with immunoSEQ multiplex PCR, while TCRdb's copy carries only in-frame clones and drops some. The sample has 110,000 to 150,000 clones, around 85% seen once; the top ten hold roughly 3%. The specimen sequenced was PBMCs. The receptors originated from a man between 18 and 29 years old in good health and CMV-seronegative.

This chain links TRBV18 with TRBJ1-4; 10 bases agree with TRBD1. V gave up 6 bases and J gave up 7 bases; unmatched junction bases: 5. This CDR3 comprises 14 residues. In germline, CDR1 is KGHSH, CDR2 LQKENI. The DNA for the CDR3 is TGTGCCAGCTCCCCGGGACAGGGGCGTGAAAAACTGTTTTTT. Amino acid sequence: CASSPGQGREKLFF.

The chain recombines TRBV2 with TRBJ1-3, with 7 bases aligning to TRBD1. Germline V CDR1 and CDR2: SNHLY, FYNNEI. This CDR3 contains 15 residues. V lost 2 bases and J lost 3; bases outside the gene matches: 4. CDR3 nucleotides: TGTGCCAGCAGTGAACAGGGGGTTAGTGGAAACACCATATATTTT. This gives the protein CASSEQGVSGNTIYF. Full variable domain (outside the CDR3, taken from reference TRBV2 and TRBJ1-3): EPEVTQTPSHQVTQMGQEVILRCVPISNHLYFYWYRQILGQKVEFLVSFYNNEISEKSEIFDDQFSVERPDGSNFTLKIRSTKLEDSAMYFCASSEQGVSGNTIYFGEGSWLTVV.

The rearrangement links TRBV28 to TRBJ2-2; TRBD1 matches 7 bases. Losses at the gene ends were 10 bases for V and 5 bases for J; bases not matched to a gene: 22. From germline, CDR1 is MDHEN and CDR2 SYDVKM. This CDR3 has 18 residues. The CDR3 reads CAIRRAIGYRGKTGELFF. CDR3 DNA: TGTGCCATCCGAAGGGCCATCGGGTACAGGGGAAAAACCGGGGAGCTGTTTTTT.

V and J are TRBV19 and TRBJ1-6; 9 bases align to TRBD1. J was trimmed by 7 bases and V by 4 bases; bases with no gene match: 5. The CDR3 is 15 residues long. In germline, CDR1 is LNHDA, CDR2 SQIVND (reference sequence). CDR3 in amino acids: CASSKQGARNSPLHF. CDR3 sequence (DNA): TGTGCCAGTAGTAAACAGGGGGCTAGAAATTCACCCCTCCACTTT.

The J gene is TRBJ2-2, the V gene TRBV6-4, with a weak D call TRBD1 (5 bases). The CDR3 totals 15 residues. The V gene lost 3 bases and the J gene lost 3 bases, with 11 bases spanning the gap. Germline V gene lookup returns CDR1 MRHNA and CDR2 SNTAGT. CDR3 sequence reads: CASSEGRADTGELFF. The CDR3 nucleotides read TGTGCCAGCAGTGAGGGCAGGGCGGACACCGGGGAGCTGTTTTTT.